The sequence of this T cell receptor (beta chain) was determined in a study of human T cells and chemical hapten exposure. This clonotype was seen repeatedly, ten times or more. V was clipped by 2 bases and J by 6 bases; unmatched bases: 6. The CDR3 is 17 amino acids. Described time point: healthy volunteer bleed at 6 weeks. Unfractionated whole blood served as the source for total RNA extraction. MiXCR was run by TCRdb on the RACE reads, yielding one entry per CDR3 protein. The table lists tens of thousands of distinct CDR3 sequences, about 5.5% of them singletons. Sequencing was performed on whole blood. The TCR originated in a human donor in good health. Some clones in this sample may be carry-over from other donors' samples. The rearrangement links TRBV12-3 or TRBV12-4 to TRBJ2-1; the match to TRBD2 covers 14 bases. CDR3 sequence: CASSLTGTSGGSNEQFF. The CDR3 bases are TGTGCCAGCAGTTTAACAGGGACTAGCGGGGGTAGCAATGAGCAGTTCTTC.